These 27 T cell receptor beta chains originate from one sample sequenced in a study of beta chain features in type 1 diabetes. Their specific antigens are unknown. Study conclusions and caveats: Shortening of TCRB CDR3s, moderate but significant, appeared in all four CD4+ subsets of Type 1 diabetes patients.

Reverse transcribing all isolated RNA meant expressed TCRB transcripts were sequenced. Method: immunoSEQ multiplex PCR; TCRdb's copy keeps in-frame clones and lacks some. The profile covers some 290,000 clones, with around 15% appearing a single time and around 0.016% taken by the ten largest. Sequenced material: naive CD4+ T cells from blood. Source of these receptors: a man aged 25-40 years with type 1 diabetes.

The sample holds a few counts of this clone. The CDR3 region is CASSPRGPGTSGTDTQYF. CDR3 bases: TGTGCCAGCAGCCCACGAGGACCCGGGACTAGCGGCACAGATACGCAGTATTTT. The chain carries TRBV14 and TRBJ2-3; TRBD2 aligns across 10 bases. Trimming removed 4 bases from V and 1 base from J; junction bases left unmatched: 11. This CDR3 has 18 residues. CDR1 is SGHDN and CDR2 is FVKESK in the germline V gene.

This clone turned up a few times. The CDR3 is CASSLGLAGSFEQFF. The CDR3 DNA reads as TGTGCCAGCAGTTTGGGACTAGCGGGATCATTTGAGCAGTTCTTC. The chain is built from TRBV27 and TRBJ2-1, with 13 bases fitting TRBD2. With V trimmed by 3 bases and J by 9 bases, 5 bases remained unmatched. The CDR3 runs to 15 residues. Looked up from germline, CDR1 is MNHEY and CDR2 is SMNVEV (reference sequence).

The chain combines TRBV18 with TRBJ2-1; 11 nucleotides match TRBD2. V dropped 2 bases and J dropped 3; count of bases not matched to a gene: 3. CDR3 size: 16 residues. The germline V gene has CDR1 KGHSH and CDR2 LQKENI. The CDR3: CASSPYTSGSYNEQFF. DNA for the CDR3: TGTGCCAGCTCACCATACACTAGCGGGAGCTACAATGAGCAGTTCTTC.

This clone turned up a few times. The rearrangement uses TRBV6-5 and TRBJ2-4, with TRBD2 as a possible D gene (7 bases). The germline CDR1 and CDR2 sequences are MNHEY and SVGAGI. This CDR3 has 16 amino acids. The V end lost 0 bases, the J end lost 0 bases, and 9 bases lay between the germline ends. The CDR3 loop reads CASSYSGGAAKNIQYF. The CDR3 DNA sequence: TGTGCCAGCAGTTACTCGGGGGGGGCAGCCAAAAACATTCAGTACTTC.

This chain joins TRBV5-4 and TRBJ2-5, with TRBD2 matching over 7 bases. With 7 bases clipped from V and 7 bases from J, the junction kept 16 bases outside the gene matches. The CDR3 has 15 residues. The germline V gene has CDR1 SGHNT and CDR2 YYREEE (reference sequence). CDR3 residues: CASAGGTPASVTQYF. CDR3 coding DNA: TGTGCCAGCGCCGGGGGGACTCCCGCATCTGTGACCCAGTACTTC.

This clone showed up just a few times. The rearrangement joins TRBV7-9 to TRBJ1-2; a weak D match, TRBD1 (6 bases). V dropped 5 bases and J dropped 2 bases, with 9 bases sitting between them. In germline, CDR1 is SEHNR, CDR2 FQNEAQ (reference sequence). The CDR3 consists of 13 residues. This CDR3 reads CASSQDSNYGYTF. The CDR3 bases are TGTGCCAGCAGCCAGGACAGCAACTATGGCTACACCTTC.

This chain links TRBV6-5 with TRBJ1-2, with unresolved D. V gave up 5 bases and J gave up 6 bases, with 13 bases separating them. Germline V gives CDR1 MNHEY, CDR2 SVGAGI. The CDR3 has 13 amino acids. CDR3 bases: TGTGCCAGCAGTCGAGATGAGGTCCATGGCTACACCTTC. It encodes CASSRDEVHGYTF.

This clone was recorded a few times. J is TRBJ2-2 and V is TRBV19; TRBD1 matches at 9 bases. CDR3 length: 16 amino acids. In germline, CDR1 is LNHDA, CDR2 SQIVND (reference sequence). J gave up 4 bases and V 1 base, and 4 bases lay outside the gene matches. The CDR3 protein is CASSIAWTGATGELFF. CDR3 DNA: TGTGCCAGTAGTATAGCTTGGACAGGGGCCACCGGGGAGCTGTTTTTT.

This clone came up a few times. The V call is TRBV6-1, the J call TRBJ1-2; D remains ambiguous. The germline gives CDR1 MNHNS, CDR2 SASEGT. This CDR3 comprises 12 residues. The V end lost 4 bases, the J end lost 4 bases, and 7 bases lay between the germline ends. The CDR3 here is CASSVESYGYTF. The CDR3, as DNA: TGTGCCAGCAGTGTCGAGAGCTATGGCTACACCTTC.

The CDR3 region is CAWSVRWERPYEQYF. Here the CDR3 DNA reads TGTGCCTGGAGTGTACGGTGGGAGCGTCCCTACGAGCAGTACTTC. The chain combines TRBV30 with TRBJ2-7, with a weak D call TRBD2 (5 bases). Germline CDR1 and CDR2: GTSNPN and SVGIG (reference sequence). The ends were cut back, 0 bases at V and 2 bases at J, with 14 bases in the middle. The CDR3 is made up of 15 amino acids.

The J gene is TRBJ2-2, the V gene TRBV5-1, with 8 bases that match TRBD2. CDR1 and CDR2 from the germline V gene are SGHRS and YFSETQ. The ends lost 1 base at V and 3 bases at J; junction bases unmatched: 2. The CDR3 is 15 amino acids. This chain's CDR3 is CASSLREGHTGELFF. CDR3 DNA: TGCGCCAGCAGCTTGCGGGAGGGCCACACCGGGGAGCTGTTTTTT.

Comment on this clone: The sample holds other DNA sequences that translate to the same CDR3. The chain is built from TRBV4-3 and TRBJ2-5; TRBD1 matches at 7 bases. The CDR3 extends over 13 amino acids. The trim removed 0 bases at V and 5 bases at J, leaving 0 bases unmatched. CDR1 is LGHNA, CDR2 YSLEER, per germline. Here the CDR3 DNA reads TGCGCCAGCAGCCAAGACAGGGGGGAGACCCAGTACTTC. Its translation: CASSQDRGETQYF.

This clone came up once. The chain couples TRBV27 to TRBJ1-3, with TRBD1 identical over 10 bases. This CDR3 is 15 amino acids long. Trimming removed 5 bases from V and 4 bases from J; junction bases left unmatched: 5. Germline V CDR1 and CDR2: MNHEY, SMNVEV (reference sequence). The CDR3 DNA follows: TGTGCCAGCAGTATGGCGGGACAGGGGGGAAACACCATATATTTT. Translating it yields CASSMAGQGGNTIYF.

The V gene is TRBV6-5, the J gene TRBJ2-5, with D unresolved. Germline V gene sequence: CDR1 MNHEY, CDR2 SVGAGI. Between the trimmed V and J ends, which lost 1 base and 6 bases, there was a span of 3 bases. This CDR3 contains 11 residues. The CDR3 reads CASSYFKTQYF. The CDR3 DNA is TGTGCCAGCAGTTACTTTAAGACCCAGTACTTC.

The gene calls are TRBV29-1 and TRBJ2-7; D might be TRBD1 (6 bases). The CDR3 spans 12 residues. V was shortened by 4 bases and J by 3 bases, with 10 bases between the two germline ends. CDR1 and CDR2 (germline): SQVTM, ANQGSEA. The CDR3 here is CSVVQGDYEQYF. The CDR3 coding sequence is TGCAGCGTTGTACAGGGAGACTACGAGCAGTACTTC.

This clone occurred a few times. The J gene is TRBJ2-1, the V gene TRBV9; 10 bases are a match to TRBD2. Germline V gene data show CDR1 as SGDLS and CDR2 as YYNGEE. J was trimmed by 2 bases and V by 4 bases; bases with no gene match: 3. The CDR3 sequence is 15 residues long. The CDR3 sequence is CASSPTSGTYNEQFF. The CDR3 bases are TGTGCCAGCAGCCCTACTAGCGGGACCTACAATGAGCAGTTCTTC.

This clone has more than one count but fewer than ten. The J gene is TRBJ2-1, the V gene TRBV7-3, with D unresolved. The length of the CDR3 is 15 residues. The germline V gene has CDR1 SGHTA and CDR2 FQGTGA. V gave up 4 bases and J gave up 1 base, with 11 bases separating them. CDR3 region: CASSSRSDSYNEQFF. The CDR3 DNA sequence: TGTGCCAGCAGCTCCCGTAGTGATTCCTACAATGAGCAGTTCTTC. Complete variable domain (other parts from reference TRBV7-3 and TRBJ2-1): GAGVSQTPSNKVTEKGKYVELRCDPISGHTALYWYRQSLGQGPEFLIYFQGTGAADDSGLPNDRFFAVRPEGSVSTLKIQRTERGDSAVYLCASSSRSDSYNEQFFGPGTRLTVL.

The table lists this clone with a few counts. The V gene is TRBV5-6, the J gene TRBJ1-2, with TRBD1 as a possible D gene (5 bases). This CDR3 contains 14 residues. Germline values: CDR1 SGHDT, CDR2 YYEEEE. Trimming removed 0 bases at V and 5 bases at J, with 11 bases between. The CDR3 sequence: CASSLGGSWYGYTF. The CDR3 DNA reads TGTGCCAGCAGCTTGGGGGGCAGTTGGTATGGCTACACCTTC.

The chain combines TRBV7-9 with TRBJ2-7, with 7 bases matching TRBD2. Germline V gene data show CDR1 as SEHNR and CDR2 as FQNEAQ (reference sequence). With V trimmed by 4 bases and J by 0 bases, 6 bases remained unmatched. The CDR3 covers 15 residues. The CDR3 sequence: CASSSKAGSSYEQYF. Here the CDR3 DNA reads TGTGCCAGCAGCTCTAAAGCGGGAAGCTCCTACGAGCAGTACTTC.

The chain is built from TRBV15 and TRBJ1-1; 9 bases match TRBD1. Germline V gene lookup returns CDR1 LNHNV and CDR2 YYDKDF (reference sequence). V gave up 3 bases and J gave up 5 bases; unmatched junction bases: 7. The CDR3 is made up of 15 amino acids. The CDR3 loop is CATSSPGDRETEAFF. The DNA of the CDR3 is TGTGCCACCAGCAGCCCCGGGGACAGGGAGACTGAAGCTTTCTTT.

This clone was seen more than once but under ten times. CDR3 sequence reads: CASSFSAGWAGELFF. Here the CDR3 DNA reads TGTGCCAGCAGTTTTTCGGCAGGGTGGGCCGGGGAGCTGTTTTTT. V is TRBV28 and J is TRBJ2-2, with D possibly matching TRBD1 (5 bases). The CDR3 is made up of 15 amino acids. The V end was cut by 3 bases, the J end by 6 bases, with 14 bases between. In germline, CDR1 is MDHEN, CDR2 SYDVKM.

This clone was observed a few times. This chain links TRBV7-9 with TRBJ2-1, with 7 bases that match TRBD2. CDR3 length: 14 residues. CDR1 SEHNR and CDR2 FQNEAQ come from the germline V gene (reference sequence). Unmatched junction bases numbered 5, after V lost 3 bases and J lost 6 bases. The CDR3 is CASSFGAGINEQFF. In nucleotides, the CDR3 is TGTGCCAGCAGCTTCGGAGCGGGGATCAATGAGCAGTTCTTC.

The V gene is TRBV4-3, the J gene TRBJ2-7; TRBD2 agrees at 14 bases. Per the germline V gene, CDR1 is LGHNA and CDR2 is YSLEER. The CDR3 consists of 19 residues. V was clipped by 0 bases and J by 7 bases; unmatched bases: 14. In DNA, the CDR3 is TGCGCCAGCAGCCAAGATTACGGGACTAGCGGGAGATGGAAGTCTGAGCAGTACTTC. Translation: CASSQDYGTSGRWKSEQYF.

There are a few counts of this clone. V is TRBV18 and J is TRBJ2-1; D might be TRBD1 (6 bases). In germline, CDR1 is KGHSH, CDR2 LQKENI. The CDR3 length is 12 residues. Trimming took 3 bases from V and 8 from J, leaving 8 bases between them. The CDR3 nucleotides are TGTGCCAGCTCACCGGACAGCGATGAGCAGTTCTTC. This translates into CASSPDSDEQFF.

This clone was counted a few times. The chain links TRBV9 to TRBJ1-5; 7 bases line up with TRBD1. This CDR3 is built from 15 residues. Germline V gene sequence: CDR1 SGDLS, CDR2 YYNGEE. The V and J ends lost 4 bases and 4 bases, in that order; junction bases with no gene match: 8. The DNA for the CDR3 is TGTGCCAGCAGCCCCGCGGGACAGCCTAATCAGCCCCAGCATTTT. Amino acid sequence: CASSPAGQPNQPQHF.

This clone was counted a few times. The V call is TRBV4-1, the J call TRBJ2-3; 9 positions match TRBD2. Germline V gene lookup returns CDR1 MGHRA and CDR2 YSYEKL. The J segment lost 6 bases and the V segment lost 1 base, leaving 14 bases of the junction unmatched. The length of the CDR3 is 18 residues. In DNA form, the CDR3 reads TGCGCCAGCAGCCAAGGGAGAGCGGGAGGCCCGTTTAGGGATACGCAGTATTTT. This translates into CASSQGRAGGPFRDTQYF.

The rearrangement links TRBV15 to TRBJ2-7, with 8 nucleotides matching TRBD2. Trimming took 0 bases from V and 4 from J; bases not matched to a gene: 5. Germline V CDR1 and CDR2: LNHNV, YYDKDF (reference sequence). The CDR3 sequence is 15 residues long. The CDR3 region is CATSREAGAPYEQYF. The CDR3 DNA sequence: TGTGCCACCAGCAGAGAAGCGGGAGCCCCTTACGAGCAGTACTTC.